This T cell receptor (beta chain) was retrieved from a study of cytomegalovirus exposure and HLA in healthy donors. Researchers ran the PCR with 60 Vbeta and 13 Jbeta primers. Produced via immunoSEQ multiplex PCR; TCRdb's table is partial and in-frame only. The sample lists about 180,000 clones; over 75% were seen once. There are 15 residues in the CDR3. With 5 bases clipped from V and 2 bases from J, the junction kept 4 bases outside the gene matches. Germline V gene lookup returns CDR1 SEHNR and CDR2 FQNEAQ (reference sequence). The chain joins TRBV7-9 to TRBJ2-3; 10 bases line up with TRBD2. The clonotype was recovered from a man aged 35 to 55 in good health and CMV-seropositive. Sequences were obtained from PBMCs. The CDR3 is CASSRTSGLTDTQYF. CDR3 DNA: TGTGCCAGCAGCCGGACTAGCGGACTCACAGATACGCAGTATTTT.